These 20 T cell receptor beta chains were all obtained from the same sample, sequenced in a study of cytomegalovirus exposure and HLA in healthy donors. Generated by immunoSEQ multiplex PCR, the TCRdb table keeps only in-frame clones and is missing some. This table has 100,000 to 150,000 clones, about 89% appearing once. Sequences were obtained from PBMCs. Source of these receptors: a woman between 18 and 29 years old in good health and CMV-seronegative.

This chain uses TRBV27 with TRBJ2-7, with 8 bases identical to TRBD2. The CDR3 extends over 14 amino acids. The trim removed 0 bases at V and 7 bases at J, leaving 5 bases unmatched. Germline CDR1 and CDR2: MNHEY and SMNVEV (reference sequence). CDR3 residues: CASSLSRLAGEQYF. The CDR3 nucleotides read TGTGCCAGCAGTTTATCGAGGCTAGCGGGTGAGCAGTACTTC.

The CDR3 sequence: CSVDRTGVDGYTF. The CDR3 DNA is TGCAGCGTTGATAGGACAGGGGTGGATGGCTACACCTTC. The genes are TRBV29-1 and TRBJ1-2, with 9 bases matching TRBD1. CDR3 length equals 13 residues. Germline CDR1 is SQVTM and CDR2 is ANQGSEA. Trimming removed 3 bases from V and 6 bases from J; junction bases left unmatched: 5.

The CDR3, as DNA: TGTGCCAGCAGCTTAGGAACAGGGAACACCGGGGAGCTGTTTTTT. It is translated as CASSLGTGNTGELFF. The chain has TRBV13 and TRBJ2-2; tentative D call: TRBD1 (5 bases). V gave up 0 bases and J gave up 1 base, with 6 bases separating them. The V gene's germline CDR1 is PRHDT and CDR2 FYEKMQ (reference sequence). The CDR3 length is 15 residues.

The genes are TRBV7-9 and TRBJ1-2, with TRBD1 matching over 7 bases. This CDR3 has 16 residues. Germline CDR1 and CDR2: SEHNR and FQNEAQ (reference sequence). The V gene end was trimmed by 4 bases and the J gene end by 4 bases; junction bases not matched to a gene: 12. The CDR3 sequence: CASSSMQGGQIYGYTF. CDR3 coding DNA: TGTGCCAGCAGCTCCATGCAGGGGGGACAGATCTATGGCTACACCTTC.

The CDR3 loop reads CASSPGFEAFF. DNA of the CDR3: TGTGCCAGCAGTCCCGGGTTTGAAGCTTTCTTT. This chain uses TRBV6-6 with TRBJ1-1, with D unclear. Germline CDR1 and CDR2: MNHNY and SVGAGI (reference sequence). V was trimmed by 5 bases and J by 7 bases, leaving 8 bases between them. This CDR3 is 11 amino acids long.

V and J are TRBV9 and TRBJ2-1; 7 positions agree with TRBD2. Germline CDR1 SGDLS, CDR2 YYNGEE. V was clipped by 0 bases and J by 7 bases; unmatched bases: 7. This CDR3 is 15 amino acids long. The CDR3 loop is CASSVGAGVRNEQFF. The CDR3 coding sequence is TGTGCCAGCAGCGTAGGGGCGGGAGTGCGGAATGAGCAGTTCTTC.

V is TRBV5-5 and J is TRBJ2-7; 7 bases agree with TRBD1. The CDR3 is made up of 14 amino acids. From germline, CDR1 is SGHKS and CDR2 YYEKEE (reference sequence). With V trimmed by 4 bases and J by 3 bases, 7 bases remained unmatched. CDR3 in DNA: TGTGCCAGCAGCCCCGGGACAGCTGGCTACGAGCAGTACTTC. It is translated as CASSPGTAGYEQYF.

As DNA, the CDR3 is TGTGCCAGCAGCCCAGGGACTAGCGGAGCCTATGAGCAGTTCTTC. It codes for CASSPGTSGAYEQFF. The gene calls are TRBV7-6 and TRBJ2-1, with 11 bases fitting TRBD2. Losses at the gene ends were 5 bases for V and 8 bases for J; bases not matched to a gene: 8. Germline V gene sequence: CDR1 SGHVS, CDR2 FNYEAQ. The CDR3 is 15 amino acids.

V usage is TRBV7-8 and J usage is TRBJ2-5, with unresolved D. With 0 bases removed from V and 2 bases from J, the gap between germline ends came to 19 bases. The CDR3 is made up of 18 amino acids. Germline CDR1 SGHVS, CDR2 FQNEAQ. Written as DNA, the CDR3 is TGTGCCAGCAGCTTAGCGCGGCTGAAAGTACGGCTACAAGAGACCCAGTACTTC. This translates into CASSLARLKVRLQETQYF.

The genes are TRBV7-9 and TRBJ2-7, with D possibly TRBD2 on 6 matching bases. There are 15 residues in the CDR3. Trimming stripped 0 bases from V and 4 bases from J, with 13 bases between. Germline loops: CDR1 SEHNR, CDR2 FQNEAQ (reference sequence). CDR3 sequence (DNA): TGTGCCAGCAGCTTAGCCCCGGACTACTCGTACGAGCAGTACTTC. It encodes CASSLAPDYSYEQYF.

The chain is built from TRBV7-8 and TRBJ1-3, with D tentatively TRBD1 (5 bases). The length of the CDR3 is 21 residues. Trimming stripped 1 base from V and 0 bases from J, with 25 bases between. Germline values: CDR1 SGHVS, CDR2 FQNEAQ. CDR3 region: CASSLGRKGILLGNSGNTIYF. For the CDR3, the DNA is TGTGCCAGCAGCTTAGGGAGAAAGGGGATACTCCTGGGCAACTCTGGAAACACCATATATTTT. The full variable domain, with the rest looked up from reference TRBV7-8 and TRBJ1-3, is GAGVSQSPRYKVAKRGQDVALRCDPISGHVSLFWYQQALGQGPEFLTYFQNEAQLDKSGLPSDRFFAERPEGSVSTLKIQRTQQEDSAVYLCASSLGRKGILLGNSGNTIYFGEGSWLTVV.

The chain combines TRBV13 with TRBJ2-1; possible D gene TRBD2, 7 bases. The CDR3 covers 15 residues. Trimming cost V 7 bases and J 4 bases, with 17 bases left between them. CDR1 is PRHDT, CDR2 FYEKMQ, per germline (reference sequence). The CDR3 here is CASTPKGGGYNEQFF. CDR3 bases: TGTGCCAGCACTCCAAAGGGGGGGGGATACAATGAGCAGTTCTTC.

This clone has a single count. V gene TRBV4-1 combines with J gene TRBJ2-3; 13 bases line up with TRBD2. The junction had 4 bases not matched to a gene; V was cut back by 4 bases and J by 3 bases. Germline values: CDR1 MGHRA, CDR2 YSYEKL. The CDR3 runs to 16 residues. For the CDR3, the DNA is TGCGCCAGCAGCCTCGGGACTAGCGGGGCGACAGATACGCAGTATTTT. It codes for CASSLGTSGATDTQYF.

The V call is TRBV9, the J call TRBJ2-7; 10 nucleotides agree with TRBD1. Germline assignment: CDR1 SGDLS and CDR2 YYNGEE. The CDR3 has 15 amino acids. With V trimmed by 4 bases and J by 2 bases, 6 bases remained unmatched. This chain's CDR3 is CASSPTGTGAYEQYF. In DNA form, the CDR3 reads TGTGCCAGCAGCCCAACCGGGACAGGGGCCTACGAGCAGTACTTC.

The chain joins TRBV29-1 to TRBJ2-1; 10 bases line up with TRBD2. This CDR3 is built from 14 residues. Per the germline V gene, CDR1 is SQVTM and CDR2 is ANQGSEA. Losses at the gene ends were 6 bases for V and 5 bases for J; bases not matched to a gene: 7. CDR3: CSVPSGRANNEQFF. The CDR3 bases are TGCAGCGTCCCGAGCGGGAGGGCCAACAATGAGCAGTTCTTC.

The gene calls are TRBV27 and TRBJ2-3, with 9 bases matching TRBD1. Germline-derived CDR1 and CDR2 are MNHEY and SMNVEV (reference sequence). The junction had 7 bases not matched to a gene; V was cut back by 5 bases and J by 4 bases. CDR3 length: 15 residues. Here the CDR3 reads CASSRGQGEADTQYF. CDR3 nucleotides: TGTGCCAGCAGTCGGGGACAGGGCGAAGCAGATACGCAGTATTTT.

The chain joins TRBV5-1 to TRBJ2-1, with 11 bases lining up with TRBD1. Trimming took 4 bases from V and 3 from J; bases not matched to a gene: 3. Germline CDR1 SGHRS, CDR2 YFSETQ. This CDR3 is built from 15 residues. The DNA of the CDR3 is TGCGCCAGCAGCCCCGGGACAGGGGGCTACAATGAGCAGTTCTTC. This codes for CASSPGTGGYNEQFF.

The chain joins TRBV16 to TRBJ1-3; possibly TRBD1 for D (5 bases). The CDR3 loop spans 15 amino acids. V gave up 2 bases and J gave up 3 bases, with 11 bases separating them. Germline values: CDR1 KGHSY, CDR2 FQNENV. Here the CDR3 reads CASSQQGFGGNTIYF. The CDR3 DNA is TGTGCCAGCAGCCAACAGGGATTTGGTGGAAACACCATATATTTT.

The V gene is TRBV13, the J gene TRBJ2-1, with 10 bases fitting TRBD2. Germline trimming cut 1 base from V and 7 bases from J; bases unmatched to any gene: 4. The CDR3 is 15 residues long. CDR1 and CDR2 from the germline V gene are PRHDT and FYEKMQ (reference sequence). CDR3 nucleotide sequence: TGTGCCAGCAGCTTAGTAGCGGGAGGAGGTAATGAGCAGTTCTTC. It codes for CASSLVAGGGNEQFF.

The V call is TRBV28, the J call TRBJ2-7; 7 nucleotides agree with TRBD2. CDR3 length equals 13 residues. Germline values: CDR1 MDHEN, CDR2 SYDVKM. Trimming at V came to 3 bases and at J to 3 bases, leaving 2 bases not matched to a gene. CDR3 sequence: CASSLGGGYEQYF. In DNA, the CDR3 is TGTGCCAGCAGTTTGGGGGGGGGCTACGAGCAGTACTTC.